This TCR beta chain was identified in a study of Ad26.COV2.S vaccination and SARS-CoV-2 variants. Study-wide context: Doses of Ad26.COV2.S were injected into muscle once or twice, 56 days apart.

The CDR3 sequence is 15 residues long. CDR1 and CDR2 from the germline V gene are MNHEY and SVGAGI. Trimming at V came to 2 bases and at J to 5 bases, leaving 4 bases not matched to a gene. TCRdb's table, derived via immunoSEQ multiplex PCR, lists solely in-frame clones and lacks some. The table shows about 420,000 clones, with approximately 90% occurring only once. Documented treatment: roughly 18 received Ad26.COV2.S at low or high dose, single or two shots; several received placebo; per-sample allocation not given. The investigators took samples on day 63 after the first vaccine or placebo injection. The vaccine antigen was prefusion-stabilized Wuhan SARS-CoV-2 spike. With respect to this clone: The antigen is undetermined.

Overall study findings and caveats: Post-vaccination spike-specific CD8+ and CD4+ T cell responses reportedly had substantial breadth.

The sequencing used peripheral blood, collected in a trial of Ad26.COV2.S vaccine versus placebo. The origin of this receptor is a person between 18 and 65 years old who received the Ad26.COV2.S COVID-19 vaccine or a placebo. The rearrangement joins TRBV6-5 to TRBJ1-5, with 9 nucleotides matching TRBD1. The CDR3 region has the DNA TGTGCCAGCAGTTACGACAGGGGGAAGGATCAGCCCCAGCATTTT. Residues: CASSYDRGKDQPQHF.